The 12 T cell receptor beta chains below come from one sample, sequenced in a study of radiotherapy plus CTLA-4 blockade in lung cancer. Assay used: immunoSEQ multiplex PCR; TCRdb lists only in-frame clones, some missing. The sample shows about 120,000 clones, 78% of them seen only once. The input for sequencing was peripheral blood, taken from a patient treated with radiotherapy plus ipilimumab. These receptors originate from a human donor with non-small cell lung cancer who had a partial response to radiotherapy plus ipilimumab.

This clone has only a few counts. The chain is built from TRBV5-4 and TRBJ1-3; weak D call: TRBD1 (6 bases). Germline assignment: CDR1 SGHNT and CDR2 YYREEE (reference sequence). V was clipped by 0 bases and J by 4 bases, with 11 bases between them. The CDR3 spans 15 residues. CDR3 in amino acids: CASSLAGAGGNTIYF. For the CDR3, the DNA is TGTGCCAGCAGCTTGGCAGGGGCTGGAGGAAACACCATATATTTT.

The chain employs TRBV2 and TRBJ2-1; weak D call: TRBD2 (5 bases). CDR3 size: 15 residues. Deletions cut 8 bases from V and 4 bases from J, with 18 bases between. Germline V gene data show CDR1 as SNHLY and CDR2 as FYNNEI. The CDR3 sequence: CASLNRGSPYNEQFF. The DNA for the CDR3 is TGTGCCAGCCTCAATCGAGGGAGCCCTTACAATGAGCAGTTCTTC.

This clone was counted a single time. The genes are TRBV7-9 and TRBJ2-6; possible D gene TRBD2, 5 bases. This CDR3 has 18 residues. Germline CDR1 is SEHNR and CDR2 is FQNEAQ (reference sequence). V lost 5 bases, J lost 0 bases, and 17 bases lay in between. CDR3 sequence: CASSVGLFASSGANVLTF. The CDR3 DNA reads as TGTGCCAGCAGCGTCGGACTTTTCGCAAGCTCTGGGGCCAACGTCCTGACTTTC.

This clone has more than one count but fewer than ten. CDR3 sequence (DNA): TGCGCCAGCACGCCTGCGGAAGTGGGCACTGAAGCTTTCTTT. The encoded protein is CASTPAEVGTEAFF. This chain links TRBV5-1 with TRBJ1-1; the D is unclear. Between the trimmed V and J ends, which lost 6 bases and 4 bases, there was a span of 16 bases. The CDR3 has 14 residues. The germline gives CDR1 SGHRS, CDR2 YFSETQ.

This chain joins TRBV9 and TRBJ2-1, with D perhaps TRBD1 (6 bases). The V end was cut by 1 base, the J end by 8 bases, with 13 bases between. This CDR3 has 14 residues. The germline gives CDR1 SGDLS, CDR2 YYNGEE. Here the CDR3 DNA reads TGTGCCAGCAGCGTATCCCACAGGGACGATGAGCAGTTCTTC. Residues: CASSVSHRDDEQFF.

Points on this clone: The same CDR3 arises from other DNA sequences in this sample as well. This sequence joins TRBV5-1 and TRBJ1-2; no clear D. Trimming shortened V by 0 bases and J by 0 bases, and 6 bases separated the two germline ends. The CDR3 spans 14 residues. CDR1 and CDR2 from the germline V gene are SGHRS and YFSETQ. CDR3 sequence (DNA): TGCGCCAGCAGCTTGGGCGACACTAACTATGGCTACACCTTC. This encodes CASSLGDTNYGYTF.

The DNA for the CDR3 is TGTGCCAGCTCCACTTCGACAGGATTAAATTCACCCCTCCACTTT. Its translation is CASSTSTGLNSPLHF. The J gene is TRBJ1-6, the V gene TRBV18, with a tentative D call TRBD1 (6 bases). CDR1 is KGHSH and CDR2 is LQKENI in the germline V gene. This CDR3 has 15 residues. Trimming took off 6 bases at V and 7 bases at J, with 16 bases between the two ends.

CDR3 residues: CASSTRTDGYTF. In DNA form, the CDR3 reads TGTGCCAGCAGTACCAGGACAGATGGCTACACCTTC. V is TRBV6-5 and J is TRBJ1-2; D might be TRBD1 (6 bases). Trimming stripped 5 bases from V and 6 bases from J, with 10 bases between. CDR3 length: 12 amino acids. Germline CDR1 MNHEY, CDR2 SVGAGI.

The chain has TRBV29-1 and TRBJ2-1; D remains ambiguous. CDR1 is SQVTM and CDR2 is ANQGSEA in the germline V gene. The CDR3 is made up of 11 amino acids. The V gene lost 7 bases and the J gene lost 6 bases, with 10 bases spanning the gap. CDR3 residues: CSAASTNEQFF. The DNA of the CDR3 is TGCAGCGCAGCTAGTACCAATGAGCAGTTCTTC.

Comment on this clone: At one end the junction does not follow the germline gene, possibly because of a read error. This chain connects TRBV2 to TRBJ2-1; possible D gene TRBD2, 8 bases. Germline V gives CDR1 SNHLY, CDR2 FYNNEI. The CDR3 has 15 amino acids. The CDR3 is CASSEGGGGYNEQFF. The CDR3 DNA reads as TGTGCCAGCAGCGAAGGGGGCGGGGGGTACAATGAGCAGTTCTTC.

A few counts support this clone. J is TRBJ2-2 and V is TRBV4-1; the match to TRBD2 covers 8 bases. Germline CDR1 and CDR2: MGHRA and YSYEKL. Germline trimming cut 1 base from V and 4 bases from J; bases unmatched to any gene: 17. The CDR3 sequence is 20 residues long. CDR3 sequence (DNA): TGCGCCAGCAGCCAAGCCCCGGGGGGGCGGCTAGCGGCAGGCACCGGGGAGCTGTTTTTT. This codes for CASSQAPGGRLAAGTGELFF.

The chain couples TRBV28 to TRBJ2-2, with 9 bases lining up with TRBD2. Losses at the gene ends were 4 bases for V and 5 bases for J; bases not matched to a gene: 5. CDR3 size: 15 residues. Germline assignment: CDR1 MDHEN and CDR2 SYDVKM. CDR3 sequence reads: CASSSSGEGTGELFF. CDR3 in DNA: TGTGCCAGCAGTTCTAGCGGGGAAGGGACCGGGGAGCTGTTTTTT.